A single sample is the source of the 13 T cell receptor beta chains below, sequenced in a study of T cell responses to AZD1222 COVID-19 vaccine listed by TCRdb under 2021. The library was obtained by the immunoSEQ multiplex PCR assay. Here the immuneACCESS table is served through TCRdb, limited to in-frame sequences with V and J called. Missing clones are a known gap in these copies; in checked studies unresolved V genes cover under half, and the rest lacks a known reason. This sample has 150,000 to 200,000 clones in its table, and approximately 92% of those were observed once. The biggest ten clones account for over 9.5% of the sample. The label giving this sample's time point can be read as: baseline before first vaccination. This sample comprised peripheral blood, obtained on day 0 of AZD1222 vaccination. The origin of the receptors is an adult in good health.

The chain recombines TRBV19 with TRBJ2-7; D could derive from TRBD1 or TRBD2 (5 bases each). CDR3 length equals 16 residues. Germline V gene lookup returns CDR1 LNHDA and CDR2 SQIVND (reference sequence). Trimming pared 1 base from V and 5 bases from J, leaving 18 bases between. The CDR3 loop reads CASSIAGAGYYHEQYF. The CDR3 DNA reads TGTGCCAGTAGTATAGCCGGGGCAGGGTATTACCACGAGCAGTACTTC.

V is TRBV6-5 and J is TRBJ2-7, with D perhaps given as TRBD1 or TRBD2 (5 bases each). Trimming removed 2 bases from V and 5 bases from J, with 10 bases in between. Germline lookup yields CDR1 MNHEY and CDR2 SVGAGI. The CDR3 has 13 amino acids. CDR3 amino acids: CASSYRGRNEQYF. CDR3 sequence (DNA): TGTGCCAGCAGTTACCGGGGACGAAACGAGCAGTACTTC.

J is TRBJ2-5 and V is TRBV5-1; D is perhaps TRBD2 (6 bases). The CDR3 extends over 13 amino acids. The germline V gene encodes CDR1 SGHRS and CDR2 YFSETQ. Trimming pared 4 bases from V and 4 bases from J, leaving 11 bases between. CDR3 region: CASSAGPAETQYF. The CDR3 nucleotides read TGCGCCAGCAGCGCGGGACCTGCAGAGACCCAGTACTTC.

CDR3 nucleotide sequence: TGTGCCAGCAGCCAAGATCGGAGAGGGGACACCGGGGAGCTGTTTTTT. Its protein is CASSQDRRGDTGELFF. The chain carries TRBV3-1 (or the pseudogene TRBV3-2) and TRBJ2-2; D is tentatively TRBD1 or TRBD2 (5 bases each). The length of the CDR3 is 16 residues. CDR1 and CDR2 (germline): LGHDT, YNNKEL (reference sequence). The V end lost 0 bases, the J end lost 3 bases, and 11 bases lay between the germline ends.

This clone is a singleton in its sample. The chain joins TRBV28 to TRBJ1-5; possible D gene TRBD1, 6 bases. Trimming left V 6 bases short and J 9 bases short, with 12 bases between. Germline lookup yields CDR1 MDHEN and CDR2 SYDVKM. This CDR3 is built from 12 residues. Here the CDR3 DNA reads TGTGCCAGCAGCCCGGACAGTCTGCCCCAGCATTTT. It specifies CASSPDSLPQHF.

The DNA of the CDR3 is TGCGCCAGCAGCTCGGGACTAGCGGGAGGGAGCTCCTACGAGCAGTACTTC. Its translation: CASSSGLAGGSSYEQYF. V is TRBV5-1 and J is TRBJ2-7; TRBD2 agrees at 16 bases. V gave up 3 bases and J gave up 0 bases; unmatched junction bases: 3. The germline CDR1 and CDR2 sequences are SGHRS and YFSETQ. The CDR3 contains 17 residues.

This rearrangement joins TRBV5-1 to TRBJ2-2, with TRBD1 identical over 10 bases. J gave up 7 bases and V 0 bases, and 3 bases lay outside the gene matches. There are 15 residues in the CDR3. Germline V gene data show CDR1 as SGHRS and CDR2 as YFSETQ. The DNA of the CDR3 is TGCGCCAGCAGCTTGGGGACAGGGGGAAGCGGGGAGCTGTTTTTT. Translating gives CASSLGTGGSGELFF. The variable domain in full, completed from reference TRBV5-1 and TRBJ2-2, reads KAGVTQTPRYLIKTRGQQVTLSCSPISGHRSVSWYQQTPGQGLQFLFEYFSETQRNKGNFPGRFSGRQFSNSRSEMNVSTLELGDSALYLCASSLGTGGSGELFFGEGSRLTVL.

The sample holds one count of this clone. This sequence joins TRBV7-9 and TRBJ2-5; 7 bases map to TRBD2. Germline V gene sequence: CDR1 SEHNR, CDR2 FQNEAQ (reference sequence). This CDR3 comprises 15 residues. V shed 5 bases and J 2 bases; nucleotides not matched to a gene: 8. CDR3 DNA sequence: TGTGCCAGCAGCGTGGGTGCTAGCGGACAAGAGACCCAGTACTTC. It yields the protein CASSVGASGQETQYF.

The chain is built from TRBV25-1 and TRBJ1-4; D uncertain. This CDR3 comprises 15 residues. The V and J ends lost 4 bases and 8 bases respectively, with 17 bases between them. CDR1 and CDR2 (germline): MGHDK, SYGVNS. The CDR3 here is CASSGHEARGEKLFF. DNA of the CDR3: TGTGCCAGCAGTGGCCACGAGGCCCGAGGCGAAAAACTGTTTTTT. Full variable domain (rest looked up from reference TRBV25-1 and TRBJ1-4): EADIYQTPRYLVIGTGKKITLECSQTMGHDKMYWYQQDPGMELHLIHYSYGVNSTEKGDLSSESTVSRIRTEHFPLTLESARPSHTSQYLCASSGHEARGEKLFFGSGTQLSVL.

The chain is built from TRBV18 and TRBJ1-6, with D maybe TRBD1 (6 bases). The germline CDR1 and CDR2 sequences are KGHSH and LQKENI. V was shortened by 6 bases and J by 6 bases, with 18 bases between the two germline ends. CDR3 length: 16 amino acids. The CDR3: CASSRTGGHINSPLHF. For the CDR3, the DNA is TGTGCCAGCTCTCGTACCGGGGGACATATTAATTCACCCCTCCACTTT.

This chain connects TRBV5-1 to TRBJ2-3, with 10 bases matching TRBD2. The CDR3 has 15 amino acids. Trimming cost V 6 bases and J 5 bases; bases outside gene matches: 9. From germline, CDR1 is SGHRS and CDR2 YFSETQ. CDR3 amino acids: CASTRSGGAEDTQYF. The CDR3, as DNA: TGCGCCAGCACTCGCAGCGGGGGGGCTGAAGATACGCAGTATTTT. Looking up the rest from reference TRBV5-1 and TRBJ2-3 gives the full variable domain: KAGVTQTPRYLIKTRGQQVTLSCSPISGHRSVSWYQQTPGQGLQFLFEYFSETQRNKGNFPGRFSGRQFSNSRSEMNVSTLELGDSALYLCASTRSGGAEDTQYFGPGTRLTVL.

The J gene is TRBJ1-2, the V gene TRBV18; D remains ambiguous. Trimming left V 3 bases short and J 6 bases short, with 14 bases between. CDR1 and CDR2 from the germline V gene are KGHSH and LQKENI. The CDR3 totals 14 residues. The CDR3: CASSPPAWIDGYTF. CDR3 nucleotide sequence: TGTGCCAGCTCACCGCCCGCGTGGATCGATGGCTACACCTTC.

This clone appeared a single time. The V gene is TRBV5-8, the J gene TRBJ1-6, with D unclear. V lost 3 bases to trimming and J lost 0 bases, with 13 bases between them. This CDR3 is 17 amino acids long. The germline V gene has CDR1 SGHTS and CDR2 YDEGEE. The CDR3 DNA is TGTGCCAGCAGCTGGGGTAGGCGGTACTCCTATAATTCACCCCTCCACTTT. Translated, it gives CASSWGRRYSYNSPLHF. The full variable domain, its missing parts supplied by reference TRBV5-8 and TRBJ1-6, is EAGVTQSPTHLIKTRGQQATLRCSPISGHTSVYWYQQALGLGLQFLLWYDEGEERNRGNFPPRFSGRQFPNYSSELNVNALELEDSALYLCASSWGRRYSYNSPLHFGNGTRLTVT.